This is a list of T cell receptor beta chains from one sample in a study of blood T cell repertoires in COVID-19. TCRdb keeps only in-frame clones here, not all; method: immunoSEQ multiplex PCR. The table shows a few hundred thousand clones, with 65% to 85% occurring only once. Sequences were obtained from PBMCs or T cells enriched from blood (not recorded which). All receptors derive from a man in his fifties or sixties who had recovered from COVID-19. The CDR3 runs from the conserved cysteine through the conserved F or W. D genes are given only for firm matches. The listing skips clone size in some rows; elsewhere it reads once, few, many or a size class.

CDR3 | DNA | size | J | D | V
CATSDSRWTEAFF | TGTGCCACCAGTGACTCCCGGTGGACTGAAGCTTTCTTT | once | TRBJ1-1 | . | TRBV24-1
CASSPHDFSYEQYF | TGTGCCAGCAGCCCCCACGACTTTTCCTACGAGCAGTACTTC | . | TRBJ2-7 | . | TRBV3-1/TRBV3-2
CASSRRQGELIAFF | TGTGCCAGCAGCAGACGACAGGGGGAACTAATAGCTTTCTTT | . | TRBJ1-1 | TRBD1 | TRBV7-2
CASSQALSANTGELFF | TGCGCCAGCAGCCAGGCATTATCCGCGAACACCGGGGAGCTGTTTTTT | . | TRBJ2-2 | . | TRBV4-3
CASTPRTGVYYEQYF | TGTGCCAGCACCCCTCGGACAGGGGTCTACTACGAGCAGTACTTC | . | TRBJ2-7 | TRBD1 | TRBV7-8
CASSPYGQGNTEAFF | TGTGCCAGCTCACCCTACGGACAGGGAAACACTGAAGCTTTCTTT | . | TRBJ1-1 | TRBD1 | TRBV18
CASSYESNTGELFF | TGTGCCAGCAGTTACGAGTCGAACACCGGGGAGCTGTTTTTT | once | TRBJ2-2 | . | TRBV6-6
CASSDSAGAGELFF | TGTGCCAGCAGTGACTCAGCGGGGGCCGGGGAGCTGTTTTTT | many | TRBJ2-2 | TRBD2 | TRBV6-4
CASSKGRDRDSYEQYF | TGTGCCAGCAGCAAAGGCCGGGACAGGGATTCCTACGAGCAGTACTTC | . | TRBJ2-7 | . | TRBV21-1
CASSHAPGLPLYEQYF | TGTGCCAGCAGCCATGCGCCGGGACTCCCACTCTACGAGCAGTACTTC | . | TRBJ2-7 | . | TRBV7-8
CASSWGPGLAGGETQYF | TGTGCCAGCAGCTGGGGACCGGGACTAGCGGGAGGAGAGACCCAGTACTTC | . | TRBJ2-5 | TRBD2 | TRBV5-6
CASSGASVADTQYF | TGTGCCAGCAGCGGTGCGTCGGTCGCAGATACGCAGTATTTT | . | TRBJ2-3 | . | TRBV9
CASSLWPLGTGKGQETQYF | TGTGCCAGCAGTTTATGGCCCTTAGGGACAGGGAAGGGTCAAGAGACCCAGTACTTC | . | TRBJ2-5 | TRBD1 | TRBV27
CASSLRGTGGDGYTF | TGTGCCAGCTCACTACGGGGAACAGGGGGCGATGGCTACACCTTC | . | TRBJ1-2 | TRBD1 | TRBV18
CASSLDAGLAEKLFF | TGCGCCAGCAGCTTGGATGCAGGTCTCGCGGAAAAACTGTTTTTT | . | TRBJ1-4 | . | TRBV5-1
CSARDPVEQYF | TGCAGTGCTAGAGATCCAGTCGAGCAGTACTTC | few | TRBJ2-7 | . | TRBV20-1
CAISAGGRDEQYF | TGTGCCATCAGTGCGGGGGGCCGCGACGAGCAGTACTTC | . | TRBJ2-7 | . | TRBV10-3
CASLTGTGGYGYTF | TGTGCCAGCTTGACCGGGACAGGGGGGTATGGCTACACCTTC | . | TRBJ1-2 | TRBD1 | TRBV5-6
CASSSQLEAAQFF | TGTGCCAGCAGCTCACAGCTTGAAGCGGCTCAGTTCTTC | . | TRBJ2-1 | . | TRBV7-3
CASSPGDRGTEAFF | TGTGCCAGCTCACCAGGGGACAGGGGCACTGAAGCTTTCTTT | . | TRBJ1-1 | TRBD1 | TRBV18
CASDGSGANVLTF | TGTGCCAGCGACGGGTCTGGGGCCAACGTCCTGACTTTC | . | TRBJ2-6 | . | TRBV2
CASSWTGPNEQFF | TGTGCCAGCAGTTGGACAGGCCCCAATGAGCAGTTCTTC | . | TRBJ2-1 | TRBD1 | TRBV6-6
CASRGTGPATQYF | TGTGCCAGCAGGGGGACAGGTCCTGCGACCCAGTACTTC | . | TRBJ2-5 | TRBD1 | TRBV27
CASTQGENTEAFF | TGTGCCAGCACCCAGGGGGAGAACACTGAAGCTTTCTTT | . | TRBJ1-1 | TRBD1 | TRBV12-3/TRBV12-4
CASSLVIAGRKETQYF | TGTGCCAGCAGCTTGGTGATAGCGGGGAGGAAGGAGACCCAGTACTTC | . | TRBJ2-5 | TRBD2 | TRBV7-9
CASSPGGQYNEQFF | TGTGCCAGCAGCCCAGGGGGCCAATACAATGAGCAGTTCTTC | . | TRBJ2-1 | TRBD1 | TRBV5-4
CASSLGQGKEETQYF | TGCGCCAGCAGTTTAGGACAGGGGAAGGAAGAGACCCAGTACTTC | few | TRBJ2-5 | TRBD1 | TRBV5-1
CASSTSPSRVIDTQYF | TGCGCCAGCAGCACAAGTCCATCCAGGGTAATAGATACGCAGTATTTT | . | TRBJ2-3 | . | TRBV5-1
CASSLVGDRGRPMNTEAFF | TGCGCCAGCAGCTTGGTGGGGGACAGGGGGCGGCCCATGAACACTGAAGCTTTCTTT | few | TRBJ1-1 | TRBD1 | TRBV5-1
CASSPRGSGNQPQHF | TGTGCCAGCAGCCCCCGGGGATCTGGCAATCAGCCCCAGCATTTT | . | TRBJ1-5 | . | TRBV7-9
CASSIDQGFATGELFF | TGTGCCAGTAGTATAGACCAGGGCTTTGCGACCGGGGAGCTGTTTTTT | . | TRBJ2-2 | . | TRBV19
CASSPTSAQGYAFF | TGTGCCAGCAGTCCAACGTCGGCCCAGGGTTACGCTTTCTTT | medium-sized | TRBJ1-1 | . | TRBV28
CASSVAALHPQETQYF | TGTGCCAGCAGCGTAGCTGCACTCCACCCCCAAGAGACCCAGTACTTC | . | TRBJ2-5 | . | TRBV9
CASRTPGGNTEAFF | TGTGCCAGCAGGACCCCCGGGGGGAACACTGAAGCTTTCTTT | once | TRBJ1-1 | . | TRBV19
CASSIDPAGIVVRRSEKLFF | TGTGCCAGTAGTATAGATCCGGCAGGGATCGTTGTACGTAGGAGTGAAAAACTGTTTTTT | . | TRBJ1-4 | . | TRBV19
CASSLRVDTQYF | TGCGCCAGCAGCCTCAGGGTGGATACGCAGTATTTT | once | TRBJ2-3 | . | TRBV5-1
CASSLLFRGRRKSEAFF | TGTGCCAGCAGCTTACTGTTTAGGGGGCGAAGGAAATCTGAAGCTTTCTTT | . | TRBJ1-1 | TRBD1 | TRBV7-9
CASSIVPSGGHTDTQYF | TGTGCCAGTAGTATAGTCCCTAGCGGGGGCCACACAGATACGCAGTATTTT | . | TRBJ2-3 | TRBD2 | TRBV19
CASRHDRVKDNEQFF | TGTGCCAGCAGACATGACAGGGTAAAGGACAATGAGCAGTTCTTC | . | TRBJ2-1 | TRBD1 | TRBV2
CATSRDGRQASPLHF | TGTGCCACCAGCAGAGATGGTAGGCAGGCGTCACCCCTCCACTTT | few | TRBJ1-6 | . | TRBV15